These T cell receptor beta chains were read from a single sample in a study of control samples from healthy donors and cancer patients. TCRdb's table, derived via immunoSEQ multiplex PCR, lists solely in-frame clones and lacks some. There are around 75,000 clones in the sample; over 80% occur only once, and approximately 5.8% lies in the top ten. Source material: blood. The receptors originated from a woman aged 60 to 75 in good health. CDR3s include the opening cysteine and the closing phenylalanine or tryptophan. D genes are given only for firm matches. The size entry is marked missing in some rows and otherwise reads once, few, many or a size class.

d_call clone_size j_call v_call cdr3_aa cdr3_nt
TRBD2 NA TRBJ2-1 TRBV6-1 CASSQGTSGRSNEQFF TGTGCCAGCAGTCAAGGGACTAGCGGGAGGTCTAATGAGCAGTTCTTC
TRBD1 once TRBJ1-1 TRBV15 CATSREHRGPIEAFF TGTGCCACCAGCAGGGAACACAGGGGGCCTATTGAAGCTTTCTTT
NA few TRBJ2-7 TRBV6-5 CASRRGQDKGEQYF TGTGCCAGCAGGAGGGGCCAGGACAAGGGGGAGCAGTACTTC
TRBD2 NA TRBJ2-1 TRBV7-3 CASSLGVSGSQEFF TGTGCCAGCAGCTTAGGGGTTAGCGGGAGTCAGGAGTTCTTC
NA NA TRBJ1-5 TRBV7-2 CASTSQPGQPQHF TGTGCCAGCACCAGCCAGCCAGGTCAGCCCCAGCATTTT
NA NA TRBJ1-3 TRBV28 CASNPRERGNTIYF TGTGCCAGCAACCCCAGGGAGAGGGGAAACACCATATATTTT
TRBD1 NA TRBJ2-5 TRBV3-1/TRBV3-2 CASSQSADRTETQYF TGTGCCAGCAGCCAATCCGCGGACAGGACGGAGACCCAGTACTTC
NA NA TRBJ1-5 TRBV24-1 CATSDSSWGVQHF TGTGCCACCAGTGATTCTTCCTGGGGCGTCCAGCATTTT
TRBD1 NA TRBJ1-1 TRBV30 CAWDRDSEAFF TGTGCCTGGGACAGGGACAGTGAAGCTTTCTTT
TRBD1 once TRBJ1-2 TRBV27 CASSLRQGGGYTF TGTGCCAGCAGTTTACGACAGGGTGGAGGCTACACCTTC
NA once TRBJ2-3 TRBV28 CASSSRAAATQYF TGTGCCAGCAGTTCCCGAGCGGCGGCTACGCAGTATTTT
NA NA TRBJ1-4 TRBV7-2 CASSLVGAKNEKLFF TGTGCCAGCAGCTTAGTAGGAGCTAAAAATGAAAAACTGTTTTTT
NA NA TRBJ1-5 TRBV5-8 CASRGYDAQPQHF TGTGCCAGCCGAGGGTATGATGCTCAGCCCCAGCATTTT
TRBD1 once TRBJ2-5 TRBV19 CASSDRGETQYF TGTGCCAGTAGCGACAGGGGAGAGACCCAGTACTTC
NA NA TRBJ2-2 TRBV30 CAWSVYRTGELFF TGTGCCTGGAGTGTATACAGGACCGGGGAGCTGTTTTTT
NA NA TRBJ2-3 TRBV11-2 CASSYQGGGWTDTQYF TGTGCCAGCAGCTACCAAGGAGGGGGGTGGACAGATACGCAGTATTTT
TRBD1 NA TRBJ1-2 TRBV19 CASTPGQANYGYTF TGTGCCAGTACCCCGGGACAGGCGAACTATGGCTACACCTTC
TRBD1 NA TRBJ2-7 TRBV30 CAWRAPVRGEQYF TGTGCCTGGAGGGCCCCGGTCAGGGGGGAGCAGTACTTC
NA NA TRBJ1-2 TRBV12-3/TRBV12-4 CASSSGQNYGYTF TGTGCCAGCAGTTCCGGCCAGAACTATGGCTACACCTTC
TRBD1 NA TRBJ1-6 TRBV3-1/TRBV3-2 CASSQGLQGSNSPLHF TGTGCCAGCAGCCAAGGATTACAGGGGAGTAATTCACCCCTCCACTTT
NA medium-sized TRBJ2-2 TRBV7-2 CASSFRNGELFF TGTGCCAGCAGCTTTCGAAACGGGGAGCTGTTTTTT
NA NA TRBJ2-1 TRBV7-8 CASSLRGGPSSYNEQFF TGTGCCAGCAGCTTAAGGGGGGGACCAAGCTCCTACAATGAGCAGTTCTTC
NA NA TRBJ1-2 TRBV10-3 CAISDSGGVGGYGYTF TGTGCCATCAGTGATTCGGGCGGGGTAGGGGGGTATGGCTACACCTTC
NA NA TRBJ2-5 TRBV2 CASSERGRETQYF TGTGCCAGCAGTGAAAGAGGGAGAGAGACCCAGTACTTC
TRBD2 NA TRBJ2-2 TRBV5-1 CASSAPLTSGRASTGELFF TGCGCCAGCAGCGCACCCTTGACTAGCGGGAGGGCCAGCACCGGGGAGCTGTTTTTT
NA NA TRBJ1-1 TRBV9 CASSVDGGTEAFF TGTGCCAGCAGCGTAGATGGGGGAACTGAAGCTTTCTTT
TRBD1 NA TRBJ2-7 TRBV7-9 CASSPRQGWNEQYF TGTGCCAGCAGCCCAAGACAGGGGTGGAACGAGCAGTACTTC
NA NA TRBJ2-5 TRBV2 CASSEGPNQETQYF TGTGCCAGCAGTGAAGGGCCCAACCAAGAGACCCAGTACTTC
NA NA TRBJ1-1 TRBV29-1 CSVVRFEVGTEAFF TGCAGCGTTGTCCGATTCGAGGTCGGGACTGAAGCTTTCTTT
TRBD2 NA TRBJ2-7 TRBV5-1 CASSLATSGIYEQYF TGCGCCAGCAGCTTAGCGACTAGCGGGATCTACGAGCAGTACTTC
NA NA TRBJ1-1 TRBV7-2 CASSLREGRRATEAFF TGTGCCAGCAGCTTAAGAGAAGGCAGGAGAGCTACTGAAGCTTTCTTT
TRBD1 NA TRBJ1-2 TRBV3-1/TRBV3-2 CASSPPEGAGYGYTF TGTGCCAGCAGCCCTCCCGAGGGGGCAGGCTATGGCTACACCTTC
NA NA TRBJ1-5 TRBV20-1 CSASTRPNQPQHF TGCAGTGCTAGTACCAGGCCCAATCAGCCCCAGCATTTT
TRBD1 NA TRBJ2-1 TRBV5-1 CASSPGQVSVDEQFF TGCGCCAGCAGCCCCGGACAGGTATCGGTCGATGAGCAGTTCTTC
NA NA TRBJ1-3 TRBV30 CAWSVRGGNTIYF TGTGCCTGGAGTGTACGGGGAGGAAACACCATATATTTT
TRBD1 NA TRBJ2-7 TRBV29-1 CSVAGTGPYEQYF TGCAGCGTTGCCGGGACAGGGCCCTACGAGCAGTACTTC
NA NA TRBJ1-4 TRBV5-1 CATLPTGMDEKLFF TGCGCCACCCTCCCTACAGGGATGGATGAAAAACTGTTTTTT
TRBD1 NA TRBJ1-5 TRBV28 CASTASGTGFFQPQHF TGTGCCAGCACCGCCTCCGGGACAGGGTTTTTTCAGCCCCAGCATTTT
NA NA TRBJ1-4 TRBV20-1 CSASSSSGVAGKLFF TGCAGTGCTAGTTCGTCTTCGGGGGTTGCGGGAAAACTGTTTTTT
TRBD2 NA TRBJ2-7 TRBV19 CASSGGTYEQYF TGTGCCAGTTCGGGGGGTACCTACGAGCAGTACTTC
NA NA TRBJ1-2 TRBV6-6 CASRRSRDTYGYTF TGTGCCAGCAGGCGGAGTCGGGACACCTATGGCTACACCTTC
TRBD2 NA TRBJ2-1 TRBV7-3 CASSPTSGSYNEQFF TGTGCCAGCAGCCCGACTAGCGGGAGCTACAATGAGCAGTTCTTC
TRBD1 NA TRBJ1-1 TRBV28 CASSLWTGGATEAFF TGTGCCAGCAGTTTATGGACAGGGGGCGCGACTGAAGCTTTCTTT
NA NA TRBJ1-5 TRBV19 CASSIRWGAGNQPQHF TGTGCCAGTAGTATAAGGTGGGGGGCTGGGAATCAGCCCCAGCATTTT
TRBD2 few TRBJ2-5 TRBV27 CASSQRTSGDRETQYF TGTGCCAGCAGCCAACGGACTAGCGGAGACAGAGAGACCCAGTACTTC
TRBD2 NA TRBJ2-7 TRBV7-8 CASRPPGGRAYEQYF TGTGCCAGCAGGCCCCCGGGAGGGCGCGCCTACGAGCAGTACTTC
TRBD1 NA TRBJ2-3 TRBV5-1 CASSLGMTGSIDTQYF TGCGCCAGCAGCTTGGGGATGACAGGGTCAATCGATACGCAGTATTTT
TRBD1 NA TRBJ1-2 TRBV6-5 CASSPWTGRDYGYTF TGTGCCAGCAGTCCCTGGACAGGGAGGGACTATGGCTACACCTTC
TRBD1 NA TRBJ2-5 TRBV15 CATSRGGQSLSRLYF TGTGCCACCAGCAGAGGGGGACAGAGCCTTAGTAGGCTGTACTTC
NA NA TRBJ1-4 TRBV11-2 CASRLAFRGGNEKLFF TGTGCCAGCAGGCTAGCTTTTCGAGGCGGGAATGAAAAACTGTTTTTT
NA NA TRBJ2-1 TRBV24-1 CATSDPSISEQFF TGTGCCACCAGTGACCCGTCCATCAGTGAGCAGTTCTTC
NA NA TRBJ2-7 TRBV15 CATSREPGATYEQYF TGTGCCACCAGCAGGGAACCGGGAGCTACCTACGAGCAGTACTTC
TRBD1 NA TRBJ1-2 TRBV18 CASSVTGVVYTF TGTGCCAGCTCTGTGACAGGGGTGGTCTACACCTTC
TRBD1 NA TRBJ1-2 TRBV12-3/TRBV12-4 CASSPQGVNGYTF TGTGCCAGCAGCCCACAGGGGGTAAATGGCTACACCTTC
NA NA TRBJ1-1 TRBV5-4 CASTPTPGGGTEAFF TGTGCCAGCACCCCAACCCCCGGGGGGGGAACTGAAGCTTTCTTT
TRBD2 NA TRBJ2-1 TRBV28 CASSGGRGLAGDEQFF TGTGCCAGCAGTGGGGGTCGGGGACTAGCGGGCGATGAGCAGTTCTTC
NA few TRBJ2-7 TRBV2 CASSSTTLSYEQYF TGTGCCAGCAGCTCGACCACCCTCTCCTACGAGCAGTACTTC